This T cell receptor (beta chain) was identified during a study of ipilimumab plus nivolumab after autologous stem cell transplantation. Study-wide context: Myeloma cases were transplant-naive high-risk or relapsed within 3 years post first autologous transplant.

Germline-derived CDR1 and CDR2 are MNHEY and SVGAGI. V lost 1 base and J 1 base, leaving 11 bases between the germline ends. The CDR3 contains 16 residues. The sample holds one count of this clone. Profiled with immunoSEQ multiplex PCR; TCRdb holds only in-frame clones, not every one. The sample comprises 12,000 or so clones, 65% to 75% of which are singletons, and approximately 10% rests with the top ten. Ipilimumab, 1 mg/kg, started 14 to 28 days after autologous transplant. This sample comprised PBMCs, obtained in a trial of ipilimumab plus nivolumab as post-transplant consolidation. The source of this sequence is a male donor with multiple myeloma. The chain carries TRBV6-5 and TRBJ2-1; the D gene is possibly TRBD2 (6 bases). DNA for the CDR3: TGTGCCAGCAGTTACTGGTCAGGAGGGTCCTACAATGAGCAGTTCTTC. It is translated as CASSYWSGGSYNEQFF.